The rows below give T cell receptor beta chains drawn from one sample of a study of blood T cell repertoires in COVID-19. TCRdb's table, derived via immunoSEQ multiplex PCR, lists solely in-frame clones and lacks some. Of 50,000 to 80,000 clones in the sample, roughly 78% were seen once. Sample: peripheral blood. These receptors originate from a man in his 60s with COVID-19, enrolled during active disease. Each CDR3 is given with its conserved first and last residue. Fields, in order: CDR3 length, J gene, D gene, clone size, V gene, CDR3 protein, CDR3 DNA. The D gene is left open where the match is weak. Size tells how often a clone was seen (once, few, many) or the class of an expanded clone, and some rows leave it out.

CDR3 length: 14; J gene: TRBJ1-5; D gene: .; clone size: .; V gene: TRBV24-1; CDR3 protein: CATSVGGASQPQHF; CDR3 DNA: TGTGCCACCAGTGTGGGGGGGGCGAGTCAGCCCCAGCATTTT
CDR3 length: 13; J gene: TRBJ1-5; D gene: TRBD1; clone size: .; V gene: TRBV5-1; CDR3 protein: CASSLGQGQPQHF; CDR3 DNA: TGCGCCAGCAGCTTGGGACAGGGCCAGCCCCAGCATTTT
CDR3 length: 16; J gene: TRBJ2-1; D gene: TRBD2; clone size: .; V gene: TRBV3-1/TRBV3-2; CDR3 protein: CASSPIGTSGMVEQFF; CDR3 DNA: TGTGCCAGCAGCCCCATTGGGACTAGCGGGATGGTTGAGCAGTTCTTC
CDR3 length: 14; J gene: TRBJ2-5; D gene: .; clone size: once; V gene: TRBV2; CDR3 protein: CASSEGVVQETQYF; CDR3 DNA: TGTGCCAGCAGTGAGGGCGTAGTACAAGAGACCCAGTACTTC
CDR3 length: 14; J gene: TRBJ1-3; D gene: .; clone size: .; V gene: TRBV27; CDR3 protein: CARRGTLSGNTIYF; CDR3 DNA: TGTGCCAGGAGGGGGACACTATCCGGAAACACCATATATTTT
CDR3 length: 15; J gene: TRBJ1-4; D gene: TRBD1; clone size: .; V gene: TRBV28; CDR3 protein: CASSVPGQGGEKLFF; CDR3 DNA: TGTGCCAGCAGTGTACCGGGACAGGGAGGTGAAAAACTGTTTTTT
CDR3 length: 15; J gene: TRBJ1-6; D gene: TRBD1; clone size: few; V gene: TRBV5-1; CDR3 protein: CASSGGTAYNSPLHF; CDR3 DNA: TGCGCCAGCAGCGGGGGGACAGCTTATAATTCACCCCTCCACTTT
CDR3 length: 16; J gene: TRBJ2-7; D gene: TRBD2; clone size: few; V gene: TRBV9; CDR3 protein: CASSPRRTSEFYEQYF; CDR3 DNA: TGTGCCAGCAGCCCCAGAAGGACTAGCGAGTTCTACGAGCAGTACTTC
CDR3 length: 16; J gene: TRBJ2-3; D gene: TRBD2; clone size: .; V gene: TRBV3-1/TRBV3-2; CDR3 protein: CASSQPSGGRTDTQYF; CDR3 DNA: TGTGCCAGCAGCCAACCTAGCGGGGGACGCACAGATACGCAGTATTTT
CDR3 length: 14; J gene: TRBJ1-1; D gene: .; clone size: .; V gene: TRBV5-6; CDR3 protein: CASSLGVSNTEAFF; CDR3 DNA: TGTGCCAGCAGCTTGGGAGTTTCCAACACTGAAGCTTTCTTT
CDR3 length: 12; J gene: TRBJ1-2; D gene: TRBD1; clone size: .; V gene: TRBV29-1; CDR3 protein: CSVQRQGTGYTF; CDR3 DNA: TGCAGCGTCCAAAGACAGGGTACTGGCTACACCTTC
CDR3 length: 15; J gene: TRBJ1-6; D gene: .; clone size: .; V gene: TRBV6-4; CDR3 protein: CASSESRALNSPLHF; CDR3 DNA: TGTGCCAGCAGTGAATCCAGGGCCCTAAATTCACCCCTCCACTTT
CDR3 length: 16; J gene: TRBJ2-1; D gene: TRBD2; clone size: once; V gene: TRBV28; CDR3 protein: CASSFAGTSGRNEQFF; CDR3 DNA: TGTGCCAGCAGTTTTGCCGGGACTAGCGGGAGGAATGAGCAGTTCTTC
CDR3 length: 11; J gene: TRBJ2-7; D gene: TRBD1; clone size: .; V gene: TRBV20-1; CDR3 protein: CSAGDSYEQYF; CDR3 DNA: TGCAGTGCCGGGGACAGTTACGAGCAGTACTTC
CDR3 length: 13; J gene: TRBJ2-3; D gene: TRBD1; clone size: once; V gene: TRBV5-1; CDR3 protein: CASSGQGTDTQYF; CDR3 DNA: TGCGCCAGCAGCGGACAGGGGACAGATACGCAGTATTTT
CDR3 length: 12; J gene: TRBJ2-3; D gene: .; clone size: once; V gene: TRBV6-5; CDR3 protein: CASRPPQGTQYF; CDR3 DNA: TGTGCCAGCAGACCCCCTCAGGGGACCCAGTATTTT
CDR3 length: 12; J gene: TRBJ1-5; D gene: .; clone size: .; V gene: TRBV12-5; CDR3 protein: CASGLATQPQHF; CDR3 DNA: TGTGCTAGTGGTTTGGCTACTCAGCCCCAGCATTTT
CDR3 length: 14; J gene: TRBJ1-1; D gene: .; clone size: once; V gene: TRBV11-2; CDR3 protein: CASSLGAFRPEAFF; CDR3 DNA: TGTGCCAGCAGCTTAGGGGCATTTCGACCTGAAGCTTTCTTT
CDR3 length: 15; J gene: TRBJ2-7; D gene: TRBD1; clone size: .; V gene: TRBV4-2; CDR3 protein: CASSQRKGQPYEQYF; CDR3 DNA: TGTGCCAGCAGCCAACGAAAGGGACAGCCCTACGAGCAGTACTTC
CDR3 length: 13; J gene: TRBJ2-7; D gene: .; clone size: .; V gene: TRBV12-3/TRBV12-4; CDR3 protein: CASTKMGGYEQYF; CDR3 DNA: TGTGCCAGCACCAAGATGGGCGGGTACGAGCAGTACTTC
CDR3 length: 12; J gene: TRBJ2-2; D gene: TRBD1; clone size: few; V gene: TRBV6-5; CDR3 protein: CATGQGLGELFF; CDR3 DNA: TGTGCCACAGGACAGGGGTTAGGGGAGCTGTTTTTT
CDR3 length: 15; J gene: TRBJ2-7; D gene: .; clone size: .; V gene: TRBV7-6; CDR3 protein: CASSSSSGGPGEQYF; CDR3 DNA: TGTGCCAGCAGCTCCTCGTCCGGGGGGCCTGGCGAGCAGTACTTC
CDR3 length: 13; J gene: TRBJ2-5; D gene: .; clone size: .; V gene: TRBV7-7; CDR3 protein: CASSLDFGETQYF; CDR3 DNA: TGTGCCAGCAGCTTAGACTTCGGAGAGACCCAGTACTTC
CDR3 length: 13; J gene: TRBJ2-3; D gene: TRBD1; clone size: .; V gene: TRBV19; CDR3 protein: CAIADRGTDTQYF; CDR3 DNA: TGTGCCATTGCGGACAGGGGCACAGATACGCAGTATTTT
CDR3 length: 14; J gene: TRBJ2-3; D gene: TRBD2; clone size: .; V gene: TRBV18; CDR3 protein: CASSPVSGEDTQYF; CDR3 DNA: TGTGCCAGCTCACCGGTTAGCGGGGAGGATACGCAGTATTTT
CDR3 length: 14; J gene: TRBJ2-1; D gene: .; clone size: few; V gene: TRBV7-3; CDR3 protein: CASSPGQISNEQFF; CDR3 DNA: TGTGCCAGCAGCCCAGGGCAGATAAGCAATGAGCAGTTCTTC
CDR3 length: 14; J gene: TRBJ1-5; D gene: .; clone size: .; V gene: TRBV6-6; CDR3 protein: CASSYSTEAQPQHF; CDR3 DNA: TGTGCCAGCAGTTACTCGACAGAGGCCCAGCCCCAGCATTTT
CDR3 length: 15; J gene: TRBJ1-1; D gene: .; clone size: once; V gene: TRBV7-2; CDR3 protein: CASSSLRAGNTEAFF; CDR3 DNA: TGTGCCAGCAGCTCCCTTCGGGCGGGCAACACTGAAGCTTTCTTT
CDR3 length: 19; J gene: TRBJ2-3; D gene: TRBD2; clone size: .; V gene: TRBV4-1; CDR3 protein: CASSQERSSGRAGTDTQYF; CDR3 DNA: TGCGCCAGCAGCCAAGAGAGGTCTAGCGGGAGGGCCGGCACAGATACGCAGTATTTT
CDR3 length: 14; J gene: TRBJ2-7; D gene: .; clone size: few; V gene: TRBV6-5; CDR3 protein: CASTSRPGVYEQYF; CDR3 DNA: TGTGCCAGCACCTCTCGGCCGGGTGTCTACGAGCAGTACTTC
CDR3 length: 17; J gene: TRBJ1-1; D gene: .; clone size: .; V gene: TRBV27; CDR3 protein: CASSLPDRFRVYTEAFF; CDR3 DNA: TGTGCCAGCAGTTTACCAGACAGGTTCAGGGTGTACACTGAAGCTTTCTTT
CDR3 length: 15; J gene: TRBJ2-7; D gene: TRBD2; clone size: .; V gene: TRBV11-1; CDR3 protein: CASSRGLAVSYEQYF; CDR3 DNA: TGTGCCAGCAGCAGGGGACTAGCGGTCTCCTACGAGCAGTACTTC
CDR3 length: 13; J gene: TRBJ2-7; D gene: .; clone size: few; V gene: TRBV14; CDR3 protein: CASSQLIQGSINF; CDR3 DNA: TGTGCCAGCAGCCAGCTAATCCAGGGGTCCATAAACTTC
CDR3 length: 14; J gene: TRBJ2-7; D gene: .; clone size: .; V gene: TRBV7-2; CDR3 protein: CASSLRQVPYEQYF; CDR3 DNA: TGTGCCAGCAGCTTACGACAGGTGCCATACGAGCAGTACTTC
CDR3 length: 14; J gene: TRBJ1-6; D gene: .; clone size: .; V gene: TRBV18; CDR3 protein: CASSPNGGDSPLHF; CDR3 DNA: TGTGCCAGCTCACCAAACGGGGGAGATTCACCCCTCCACTTT
CDR3 length: 13; J gene: TRBJ2-7; D gene: .; clone size: .; V gene: TRBV7-9; CDR3 protein: CASSFGGEDEQYF; CDR3 DNA: TGTGCCAGCAGCTTTGGAGGGGAGGACGAGCAGTACTTC
CDR3 length: 15; J gene: TRBJ2-2; D gene: TRBD1; clone size: .; V gene: TRBV7-2; CDR3 protein: CASRPGTANTGELFF; CDR3 DNA: TGTGCCAGCAGGCCCGGGACAGCGAACACCGGGGAGCTGTTTTTT
CDR3 length: 13; J gene: TRBJ2-7; D gene: .; clone size: few; V gene: TRBV2; CDR3 protein: CASTYPQSGKQYF; CDR3 DNA: TGTGCCAGCACCTACCCGCAGAGCGGAAAGCAGTACTTC
CDR3 length: 12; J gene: TRBJ2-1; D gene: .; clone size: .; V gene: TRBV6-1; CDR3 protein: CASSEVAVEQFF; CDR3 DNA: TGTGCCAGCAGTGAAGTAGCGGTGGAGCAGTTCTTC
CDR3 length: 12; J gene: TRBJ2-5; D gene: .; clone size: once; V gene: TRBV12-3/TRBV12-4; CDR3 protein: CASSPRLETQYF; CDR3 DNA: TGTGCCAGCAGCCCCCGGTTAGAGACCCAGTACTTC
CDR3 length: 15; J gene: TRBJ1-2; D gene: TRBD1; clone size: .; V gene: TRBV14; CDR3 protein: CASSRTGQGAWGYTF; CDR3 DNA: TGTGCCAGCAGCCGGACTGGACAGGGGGCTTGGGGCTACACCTTC
CDR3 length: 12; J gene: TRBJ2-3; D gene: .; clone size: .; V gene: TRBV28; CDR3 protein: CASRLGGYTQYF; CDR3 DNA: TGTGCCAGCAGACTAGGCGGGTATACGCAGTATTTT
CDR3 length: 13; J gene: TRBJ1-1; D gene: .; clone size: few; V gene: TRBV19; CDR3 protein: CASSIGGATEAFF; CDR3 DNA: TGTGCCAGTAGTATCGGAGGGGCAACTGAAGCTTTCTTT
CDR3 length: 13; J gene: TRBJ2-7; D gene: .; clone size: few; V gene: TRBV10-2; CDR3 protein: CASKETGLYEQYF; CDR3 DNA: TGCGCCAGCAAGGAGACAGGACTCTACGAGCAGTACTTC
CDR3 length: 15; J gene: TRBJ2-3; D gene: TRBD1; clone size: .; V gene: TRBV19; CDR3 protein: CASRLGQGGADTQYF; CDR3 DNA: TGTGCCAGTAGACTGGGACAGGGTGGTGCAGATACGCAGTATTTT
CDR3 length: 13; J gene: TRBJ2-7; D gene: TRBD1; clone size: .; V gene: TRBV7-2; CDR3 protein: CASSSGQVHEQYF; CDR3 DNA: TGTGCCAGCAGCTCGGGACAGGTCCACGAGCAGTACTTC
CDR3 length: 13; J gene: TRBJ2-1; D gene: .; clone size: once; V gene: TRBV29-1; CDR3 protein: CSVDPSSYNEQFF; CDR3 DNA: TGCAGCGTTGATCCTAGCTCCTACAATGAGCAGTTCTTC
CDR3 length: 15; J gene: TRBJ2-2; D gene: .; clone size: .; V gene: TRBV5-1; CDR3 protein: CASSTVQGNTGELFF; CDR3 DNA: TGCGCCAGCAGCACAGTACAGGGGAACACCGGGGAGCTGTTTTTT
CDR3 length: 12; J gene: TRBJ1-5; D gene: .; clone size: .; V gene: TRBV10-2; CDR3 protein: CASSGYSQPQHF; CDR3 DNA: TGCGCCAGCAGTGGATATAGCCAGCCCCAGCATTTT
CDR3 length: 13; J gene: TRBJ1-1; D gene: .; clone size: .; V gene: TRBV3-1/TRBV3-2; CDR3 protein: CASSRLGDTEAFF; CDR3 DNA: TGTGCCAGCAGCCGACTAGGGGACACTGAAGCTTTCTTT
CDR3 length: 13; J gene: TRBJ2-2; D gene: .; clone size: .; V gene: TRBV2; CDR3 protein: CANTGFGTGELFF; CDR3 DNA: TGTGCCAACACAGGGTTTGGGACCGGGGAGCTGTTTTTT